Listed below are T cell receptor beta chains from one sample, sequenced in a study of blood T cells in healthy people across ages. TCRdb re-called the 5' RACE reads with MiXCR, one entry per CDR3 protein. The sample records about 630,000 distinct CDR3 sequences, around 21% being singletons. Specimen: blood. The source of these receptors is a man in his 70s in good health. Each CDR3 is given with its conserved first and last residue. The D gene is left open where the match is weak. Clone size is shown for a subset of rows, as once, few, many or a class of expanded clone.

TRBV7-9	.	TRBJ2-5	.	TGTGCCAGCAGCTCGGGACTCAGGGGGAAAGAGACCCGGTACTTC	CASSSGLRGKETRYF
TRBV7-3	TRBD2	TRBJ2-7	few	TGTGCCAGCAGCTCTAGCGGGGGGACCTACGAGCAGTACTTC	CASSSSGGTYEQYF
TRBV11-3	TRBD1	TRBJ2-7	many	TGTGCCAGCAGCAAGGGACAGGGTATTCAGTACGAGCAGTACTTC	CASSKGQGIQYEQYF
TRBV12-3/TRBV12-4	TRBD2	TRBJ2-1	.	TGTGCCAGCAGGCCCCAGAGCGGGGTCTACAATGAGCAGTTCTTC	CASRPQSGVYNEQFF
TRBV13	.	TRBJ2-3	few	TGTGCCAGCAGCTTAGGCCTCACGGCGGGACCCCATGATACGCAGTATTTT	CASSLGLTAGPHDTQYF
TRBV5-6	TRBD2	TRBJ2-3	.	TGTGCCAGCAGCCGAAGGACTAGTCCTATCACAGATACGCAGTATTTT	CASSRRTSPITDTQYF
TRBV6-2/TRBV6-3	TRBD2	TRBJ2-1	once	TGTGCCAGCAGTTACGAACTAGCGGGGAACAATGAGCAGTTCTTC	CASSYELAGNNEQFF
TRBV7-3	TRBD1	TRBJ1-6	.	TGTGCCAGCAGCGTAGGAGGGGGCGAAGGGTCCCTCCACTTT	CASSVGGGEGSLHF
TRBV29-1	.	TRBJ1-1	few	TGCAGCGTTGCGAGTTTGAGGACCCTCATGAACACTGAAGCTTTCTTT	CSVASLRTLMNTEAFF
TRBV27	.	TRBJ2-5	few	TGTGCCAGCAGTTTAAAGGGATCCCAAGAGACCCAGTACTTC	CASSLKGSQETQYF
TRBV6-5	.	TRBJ2-2	few	TGTGCCAGCAGCCCCCGGGACCTTCGCACCGGGGAGCTGTTTTTT	CASSPRDLRTGELFF
TRBV12-3/TRBV12-4	.	TRBJ2-5	.	TGTACCAGCACCCGGACGGGAACGGGGACCCAGTACTTC	CTSTRTGTGTQYF
TRBV3-1	.	TRBJ2-5	few	TGTGCCAGCAGGACACCAGGGTTCCAAGAGACCCAGTACTTC	CASRTPGFQETQYF
TRBV28	TRBD1	TRBJ2-4	many	TGTGCCAGCAGTTTACAGGGGGCGAACATTCAGTACTTC	CASSLQGANIQYF
TRBV15	TRBD2	TRBJ2-6	.	TGTGCCACCAGCAGCTGGGGGGGCGTCCTGACTTTC	CATSSWGGVLTF
TRBV2	.	TRBJ2-6	.	TGTGCCAGCAGTCCCGTTGGATCTGGGGCCAACGTCCTGACTTTC	CASSPVGSGANVLTF
TRBV20-1	.	TRBJ2-7	many	TGCAGTGTTCGGGAGTCCTACGAGCAGTACTTC	CSVRESYEQYF
TRBV5-1	TRBD2	TRBJ2-3	few	TGCGCCAGCAGCTTGGCCGGGCGGGAGTCCTCCCCACAGTATTTT	CASSLAGRESSPQYF
TRBV5-1	TRBD2	TRBJ2-1	many	TGCGCCAGCGGCGGGACTAGCGGGAGAGGAAATGAGCAGTTCTTC	CASGGTSGRGNEQFF
TRBV4-3	TRBD1	TRBJ1-1	once	TGCGCCAGCAGCCAAGATTGGACAGGGGTCTCGACGAACACTGAAGCTTTCTTT	CASSQDWTGVSTNTEAFF
TRBV18	.	TRBJ1-4	few	TGTGCCAGCTCACCCCCGCCGGGGGGCGAAAAACTGTTTTTT	CASSPPPGGEKLFF
TRBV12-3/TRBV12-4	TRBD2	TRBJ2-5	.	TGTGCCAGCAGTTTAGAAATAGCGGGAAATCAAGAGACCCAGTACTTC	CASSLEIAGNQETQYF
TRBV20-1	.	TRBJ2-7	few	TGCAGTGCTAGGGCCTTCCGGGGGCCCTCCTACGAGCAGTACTTC	CSARAFRGPSYEQYF
TRBV5-1	.	TRBJ1-3	.	TGCGCCAGCAGCTTGGAAGGACTGAGCTCTGGAAACACCATATATTTT	CASSLEGLSSGNTIYF
TRBV6-2/TRBV6-3	.	TRBJ2-3	.	TGTGCCAGCAGTTACTCGGGACGTGGGAGCACAGATACGCAGTATTTT	CASSYSGRGSTDTQYF
TRBV27	TRBD2	TRBJ2-3	.	TGTGCCAGCACCCCAGGGGGTTTGACTAGCGGGCGCACAGATACGCAGTATTTT	CASTPGGLTSGRTDTQYF
TRBV12-3/TRBV12-4	TRBD2	TRBJ2-1	few	TGTGCCAGCAGCCTAGGGGTGAGTAGCGGGAGGGCCTCATCCTACAATGAGCAGTTCTTC	CASSLGVSSGRASSYNEQFF
TRBV5-1	.	TRBJ1-6	few	TGCGCCAGCAGCGTGGACAGCCCCAATAATTCACCCCTCCACTTT	CASSVDSPNNSPLHF
TRBV29-1	.	TRBJ2-7	few	TGCAGCGTTGGGCCCCGCCAGGGAAGCTACGAGCAGTACTTC	CSVGPRQGSYEQYF
TRBV5-1	.	TRBJ2-7	few	TGCGCCAGCAGCTTGGAGGGGGAACTTGGCGAGCAGTACTTC	CASSLEGELGEQYF
TRBV20-1	TRBD2	TRBJ2-7	few	TGCAGTGCTTACCGACTAGCGGGAGTCTGGTACGAGCAGTACTTC	CSAYRLAGVWYEQYF
TRBV7-2	.	TRBJ2-7	many	TGTGCCAGCAGCTTCAGGGAATCCTACGAGCAGTACTTC	CASSFRESYEQYF
TRBV5-1	TRBD2	TRBJ2-1	few	TGCGCCAGCAGCTTGGTTCCAGCGGGGGGTATCTCCTACAATGAGCAGTTCTTC	CASSLVPAGGISYNEQFF
TRBV10-3	TRBD2	TRBJ2-1	few	TGTGCCATCAGTGCGGCTAGCGGGCCATCCTACAATGAGCAGTTCTTC	CAISAASGPSYNEQFF
TRBV20-1	.	TRBJ2-2	many	TGCAGTGCCATTGCCGACTGGGACTCCTACACCGGGGAGCTGTTTTTT	CSAIADWDSYTGELFF
TRBV20-1	TRBD2	TRBJ2-7	once	TGCAGTGCTAGTCGGGCTAGCGGAAAGGGGTACGAGCAGTACTTC	CSASRASGKGYEQYF
TRBV20-1	TRBD2	TRBJ2-1	few	TGCAGTGCTAGGAAAGCGGGAGTTATATACAATGAGCAGTTCTTC	CSARKAGVIYNEQFF
TRBV5-1	TRBD2	TRBJ2-1	.	TGCGCCAGCAGCTGGGGGGGAAACAACAATGAGCAGTTCTTC	CASSWGGNNNEQFF
TRBV28	.	TRBJ1-4	few	TGTGCCAGCCTTCGGCAGGTTGGAGAAAAACTGTTTTTT	CASLRQVGEKLFF
TRBV6-5	.	TRBJ1-1	.	TGTGCCAGCAGTAGCCTGGGGGGGATGAACACTGAAGCTTTCTTT	CASSSLGGMNTEAFF
TRBV6-5	.	TRBJ1-6	many	TGTGCCAGCAGTTCCCCACTGCCCCTCCACTTT	CASSSPLPLHF
TRBV6-6	.	TRBJ1-3	.	TGTGCCAGCAGTTACTCGACGGCGAGCTCTGGAAACACCATATATTTT	CASSYSTASSGNTIYF
TRBV5-5	TRBD1	TRBJ2-1	.	TGTGCCAGCAGCGTAAGACAGGGGTTAAACAATGAGCAGTTCTTC	CASSVRQGLNNEQFF
TRBV20-1	TRBD1	TRBJ2-2	.	TGCAGTGCTAGGGGAAATTCCGGGACAGCGAACACCGGGGAGCTGTTTTTT	CSARGNSGTANTGELFF
TRBV4-1	.	TRBJ2-5	.	TGCGCCAGCAGCCAAGTTGGGGCTGGCAGGGAAGAGACCCAGTACTTC	CASSQVGAGREETQYF
TRBV4-3	.	TRBJ2-1	.	TGCGCCAGCAGCCACCTCCAGGGGGAGGGTGAGCAGTTCTTC	CASSHLQGEGEQFF
TRBV4-1	TRBD1	TRBJ2-1	.	TGCGCCAGCAGCCAACTTTATGGACAGGGGAATGAGCAGTTCTTC	CASSQLYGQGNEQFF
TRBV4-3	.	TRBJ2-1	few	TGCGCCAGCAGCCATGTAGAGGGAATTAACAATGAGCAGTTCTTC	CASSHVEGINNEQFF
TRBV12-3/TRBV12-4	.	TRBJ1-3	few	TGTGCCAGCAGTTTTTCGCTCTCTGGAAACACCATATATTTT	CASSFSLSGNTIYF
TRBV27	.	TRBJ2-7	few	TGTGCCAGCAGTGGGCCAGGGTACGAGCAGTACTTC	CASSGPGYEQYF
TRBV11-2	.	TRBJ2-2	many	TGTGCCAGCAGCTTAGTTTCGAACACCGGGGAGCTGTTTTTT	CASSLVSNTGELFF
TRBV5-4	.	TRBJ1-4	few	TGTGCCAGCAGCTTGGGTTCGGTTAATGAAAAACTGTTTTTT	CASSLGSVNEKLFF
TRBV6-2/TRBV6-3	.	TRBJ2-5	few	TGTGCCAACAGTGCCGTGGCGCCTATGTACCAAGAGACCCAGTACTTC	CANSAVAPMYQETQYF
TRBV14	.	TRBJ2-3	.	TGTGCCAGCAGCCAACGTCCGGGCCTCCGGTGGGATACGCAGTATTTT	CASSQRPGLRWDTQYF
TRBV11-2	.	TRBJ1-4	.	TGTGCCAGCAGCCCCCTCCGGGTGGCAACTAATGAAAAACTGTTTTTT	CASSPLRVATNEKLFF
TRBV4-1	TRBD1	TRBJ1-3	few	TGCGCCAGCAGCCTAACGGGGACAGGGAACGGAAACACCATATATTTT	CASSLTGTGNGNTIYF
TRBV5-1	TRBD1	TRBJ2-7	.	TGCGCCAGCAACCCCGGGACAGGCTACGAGCAGTACTTC	CASNPGTGYEQYF